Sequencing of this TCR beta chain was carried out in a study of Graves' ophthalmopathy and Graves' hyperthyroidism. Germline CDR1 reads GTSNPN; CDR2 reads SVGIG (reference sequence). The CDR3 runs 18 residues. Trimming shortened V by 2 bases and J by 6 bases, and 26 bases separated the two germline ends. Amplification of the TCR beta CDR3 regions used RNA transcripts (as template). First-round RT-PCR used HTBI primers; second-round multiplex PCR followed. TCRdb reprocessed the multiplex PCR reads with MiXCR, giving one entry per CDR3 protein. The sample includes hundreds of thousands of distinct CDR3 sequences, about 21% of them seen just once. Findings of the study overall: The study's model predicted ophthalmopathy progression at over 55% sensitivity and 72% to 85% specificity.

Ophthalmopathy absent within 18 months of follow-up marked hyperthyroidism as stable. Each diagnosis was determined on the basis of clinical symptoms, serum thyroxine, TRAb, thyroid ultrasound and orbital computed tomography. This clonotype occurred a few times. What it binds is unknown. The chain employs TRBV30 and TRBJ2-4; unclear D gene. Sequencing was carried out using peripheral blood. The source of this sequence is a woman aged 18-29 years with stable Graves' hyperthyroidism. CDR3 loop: CAWSSSRLTPLGLNIQYF. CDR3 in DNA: TGTGCCTGGAGTTCTTCGCGGTTGACCCCTCTTGGCCTAAACATTCAGTACTTC.